This T cell receptor (beta chain) was profiled in a study of blood T cell repertoires in COVID-19. About the research overall: Material from acute and convalescent COVID-19 was sourced from the United States, Italy and Spain. The analysed material was cDNA or gDNA that came from T cells, B-cell-depleted T cells, or PBMCs.

The CDR3 sequence is 12 residues long. J lost 6 bases, V lost 11 bases, and 10 bases had no gene match. The germline CDR1 and CDR2 sequences are LNHDA and SQIVND (reference sequence). Original processing notes: The assay estimated nucleated cells by amplifying reference gene primers. Generated by immunoSEQ multiplex PCR, the TCRdb table keeps only in-frame clones and is missing some. V, J and clone size derive from that table, while D and trimming were established from the DNA sequence. This sample has about 94,000 clones, with around 80% found just once. This TCR derives from a human donor in a cohort sampled during active COVID-19. V usage is TRBV19 and J usage is TRBJ2-7; 7 nucleotides line up with TRBD2. Input material: peripheral blood. Written as DNA, the CDR3 is TGTGCCTATCGGGGGAGGGGTGGCGAGCAGTACTTC. Protein product: CAYRGRGGEQYF.